This T cell receptor beta chain is from a study of blood T cell repertoires in COVID-19. Study-wide context: The samples span acute and convalescent COVID-19 from the United States, Italy and Spain.

Authors' methods: Reference gene primer amplification yielded estimated nucleated cell counts. Repertoires were generated with immunoSEQ multiplex PCR, while TCRdb's copy carries only in-frame clones and drops some. V and J calls plus clone size are reproduced from that table; the DNA served to infer D and trimming. Among more than 140,000 clones, 84% were seen once, and the ten largest hold more than 5.5%. The CDR3 totals 16 residues. Germline V gene sequence: CDR1 LNHDA, CDR2 SQIVND (reference sequence). V lost 0 bases and J lost 9, with 15 bases in between. The sequencing input was peripheral blood. The V call is TRBV19, the J call TRBJ1-6, with a weak D call TRBD1 (6 bases). The clonotype was recovered from a woman aged 50 to 60 in a cohort sampled during active or convalescent COVID-19. The DNA of the CDR3 is TGTGCCAGTAGTATAGATTGGCAGGGGAAGGGTTCACCCCTCCACTTT. Protein product: CASSIDWQGKGSPLHF.